A single sample is the source of the 8 T cell receptor beta chains below, sequenced in a study of long-term antiretroviral therapy in people with HIV. A v3.0 immunoSEQ assay was performed at survey level. The table came from immunoSEQ multiplex PCR; TCRdb's copy has only in-frame clones and leaves some out. The repertoire includes approximately 26,000 clones, roughly 90% of them detected once, and less than 4.5% sits in the top ten. The source material was unsorted PBMCs, sampled 3.1 years after starting antiretroviral therapy. These receptors were collected from a man younger than 35 with HIV.

V gene TRBV19 combines with J gene TRBJ2-4; maybe TRBD2 (6 bases). There are 16 residues in the CDR3. V shed 3 bases and J shed 5 bases, with 17 bases lying between them. Germline-derived CDR1 and CDR2 are LNHDA and SQIVND (reference sequence). CDR3 in amino acids: CASSIGGDLLENIQYF. The CDR3 coding sequence is TGTGCCAGTAGTATCGGCGGGGATCTTCTTGAAAACATTCAGTACTTC.

The CDR3 reads CASSTTGDSYEQYF. In DNA, the CDR3 is TGTGCCAGTAGTACGACAGGGGACTCCTACGAGCAGTACTTC. This chain uses TRBV19 with TRBJ2-7, with 8 bases that match TRBD1. CDR3 length: 14 amino acids. With 4 bases clipped from V and 0 bases from J, the junction kept 2 bases outside the gene matches. CDR1 is LNHDA, CDR2 SQIVND, per germline (reference sequence).

The rearrangement links TRBV27 to TRBJ2-3; the D call may be TRBD1 or TRBD2 (7 bases each). This CDR3 contains 17 residues. CDR1 and CDR2 (germline): MNHEY, SMNVEV (reference sequence). V lost 6 bases and J 3 bases, leaving 22 bases between the germline ends. This chain's CDR3 is CASSSLRRGTKTDTQYF. CDR3 sequence (DNA): TGTGCCAGCAGCTCCCTACGCAGGGGGACTAAAACAGATACGCAGTATTTT.

The CDR3 bases are TGTGCCAGTAGTCGGTGGGATACGCAGTATTTT. It translates to CASSRWDTQYF. The chain employs TRBV19 and TRBJ2-3; D uncertain. This CDR3 has 11 amino acids. Germline-derived CDR1 and CDR2 are LNHDA and SQIVND (reference sequence). Trimming took 5 bases from V and 6 from J, leaving 6 bases between them. The full variable domain, completed using reference TRBV19 and TRBJ2-3, is DGGITQSPKYLFRKEGQNVTLSCEQNLNHDAMYWYRQDPGQGLRLIYYSQIVNDFQKGDIAEGYSVSREKKESFPLTVTSAQKNPTAFYLCASSRWDTQYFGPGTRLTVL.

The chain joins TRBV10-3 to TRBJ1-1, with 10 bases lining up with TRBD1. Per germline, CDR1 ENHRY and CDR2 SYGVKD. This CDR3 contains 17 residues. V lost 3 bases, J lost 1 base, and 8 bases stayed unmatched. The CDR3 DNA follows: TGTGCCATCAGTGAAGAAGACGGGGACAGGGGGAACACTGAAGCTTTCTTT. Translating gives CAISEEDGDRGNTEAFF.

This chain connects TRBV7-9 to TRBJ2-1, with 8 bases that match TRBD2. After removal of 5 bases from V and 8 bases from J, the junction contained 11 bases not matched to a gene. CDR3 length equals 15 residues. The germline V gene has CDR1 SEHNR and CDR2 FQNEAQ (reference sequence). This CDR3 reads CASSQGTRTMDEQFF. The CDR3 region has the DNA TGTGCCAGCAGCCAAGGGACTAGAACTATGGATGAGCAGTTCTTC.

V usage is TRBV19 and J usage is TRBJ2-2; TRBD2 aligns across 10 bases. The CDR3 has 18 amino acids. The junction had 12 bases not matched to a gene; V was cut back by 3 bases and J by 5 bases. CDR1 is LNHDA and CDR2 is SQIVND in the germline V gene (reference sequence). In DNA form, the CDR3 reads TGTGCCAGTAGTATCAAGGGTAGCGGGGGGCGGAGGACCGGGGAGCTGTTTTTT. Residues: CASSIKGSGGRRTGELFF.

The rearrangement uses TRBV6-1 and TRBJ2-7; D may be TRBD1 (5 bases). The germline V gene encodes CDR1 MNHNS and CDR2 SASEGT. The CDR3 has 14 residues. The V end was cut by 5 bases, the J end by 0 bases, with 11 bases between. The CDR3 nucleotides are TGTGCCAGCAGTACCCGACAGTCCTCCTACGAGCAGTACTTC. The encoded protein is CASSTRQSSYEQYF.